At least ten counts were recorded for the clone carrying this T cell receptor (beta chain). Its antigen is still unknown. No progression to ophthalmopathy during 18 months of follow-up defined stable disease. The data originate from a study of T cells in Graves' hyperthyroidism and ophthalmopathy. Per germline, CDR1 ENHRY and CDR2 SYGVKD. The CDR3 is made up of 13 amino acids. The ends were cut back, 7 bases at V and 2 bases at J, with 9 bases in the middle. Overall study results and limits: Most expanded thyroid clonotypes above 0.001 recurred in blood.

TCR beta CDR3 sequences were amplified from RNA transcripts. During a first-round RT-PCR of the TCR CDR3, the HTBI primer set was used. TCRdb ran MiXCR on the multiplex PCR reads and lists one entry per CDR3 protein. The repertoire holds about 480,000 distinct CDR3 sequences, with roughly an eighth as singletons. The V gene is TRBV10-3, the J gene TRBJ2-1, with a possible D match to TRBD2 (5 bases). Sequences were obtained from blood. The TCR comes from a woman aged 18 to 35 with Graves' hyperthyroidism. DNA for the CDR3: TGTGCCATCACCACGGGAACCTACAATGAGCAGTTCTTC. It specifies CAITTGTYNEQFF.